A single sample is the source of the 8 T cell receptor beta chains below, sequenced in a study of blood T cells in healthy people across ages (dated by TCRdb to the mid-2010s). Receptor libraries were prepared by 5' RACE. Data came from an Illumina HiSeq 2500. A second PCR of about 6 to 12 cycles was run with a J-beta primer mix and a sample-barcoded 5' primer. In-frame beta chains were kept once TCRdb had trimmed the public reads at Q25 with fastp and called clones with MiXCR. Records with the same CDR3 protein are collapsed into one entry carrying the most frequent genes and DNA. The sample table contains 1,500,000 or so distinct CDR3 sequences; only one count was recorded for 42% of them. Over 3.5% of the sample rests with the top ten. The sequencing input was blood. The receptors stem from a woman younger than 35 in good health.

Notes on this clonotype: Germline and junction disagree at one end, which may indicate a read error. This chain links TRBV4-1 with TRBJ2-4, with 10 bases identical to TRBD1. The tail of the sequence fits TRBJ2-7 better, so the J call may be wrong. CDR3 size: 17 residues. Germline lookup yields CDR1 MGHRA and CDR2 YSYEKL. CDR3 DNA: TGCGCCAACAGCCAGCCCTTTGACAGGGGGCTCTTCTACGAGCAGTACTTC. Translating it yields CANSQPFDRGLFYEQYF.

The chain employs TRBV27 and TRBJ2-1; no clear D. This CDR3 comprises 16 residues. Trimming cost V 5 bases and J 0 bases, with 14 bases left between them. Germline V lookup: CDR1 MNHEY, CDR2 SMNVEV (reference sequence). The CDR3: CASSPKASPSYNEQFF. The CDR3 nucleotides read TGTGCCAGCAGTCCCAAAGCCTCCCCCTCCTACAATGAGCAGTTCTTC.

The rearrangement links TRBV5-5 to TRBJ2-7; tentative D call: TRBD2 (6 bases). V lost 0 bases, J lost 3 bases, and 13 bases lay in between. This CDR3 has 15 amino acids. In germline, CDR1 is SGHKS, CDR2 YYEKEE (reference sequence). The CDR3 DNA follows: TGTGCCAGCAGCTTGGCCCAGGGACTGATCTACGAGCAGTACTTC. Its protein product is CASSLAQGLIYEQYF.

The chain is built from TRBV4-3 and TRBJ2-3, with 7 nucleotides matching TRBD1. Germline V gene data show CDR1 as LGHNA and CDR2 as YSLEER. The CDR3 is 17 residues long. V shed 0 bases and J 1 base; nucleotides not matched to a gene: 7. CDR3 protein: CASSQDEGGTRTDTQYF. The CDR3 bases are TGCGCCAGCAGCCAAGATGAAGGGGGCACCCGCACAGATACGCAGTATTTT.

This sequence joins TRBV6-2 or TRBV6-3 and TRBJ2-7; 10 bases fit TRBD2. V gave up 8 bases and J gave up 3 bases; unmatched junction bases: 7. CDR1 is MNHEY, CDR2 SVGEGT, per germline. The CDR3 has 14 residues. As DNA, the CDR3 is TGTGCCAGCTTGAAACTAGCGGGAAACTACGAGCAGTACTTC. It translates to CASLKLAGNYEQYF.

This clonotype was picked up one time. The chain is built from TRBV27 and TRBJ2-7; D may be TRBD2 (6 bases). There are 14 residues in the CDR3. CDR1 and CDR2 (germline): MNHEY, SMNVEV (reference sequence). V gave up 5 bases and J gave up 7 bases, with 18 bases separating them. CDR3 coding DNA: TGTGCCAGCAGTGGCCTAGCGCAAAACAATGAGCAGTACTTC. Its translation is CASSGLAQNNEQYF.

The chain joins TRBV6-6 to TRBJ2-4, with D perhaps matching TRBD1 or TRBD2 (5 bases each). The CDR3 spans 12 residues. Germline values: CDR1 MNHNY, CDR2 SVGAGI (reference sequence). Trimming took off 2 bases at V and 13 bases at J, with 12 bases between the two ends. The chain's CDR3 is CASSYAGATQYF. CDR3 nucleotides: TGTGCCAGCAGTTACGCCGGGGCCACCCAGTACTTC.

The V gene is TRBV10-3, the J gene TRBJ1-1, with 8 bases identical to TRBD1. The CDR3 covers 17 residues. The ends lost 4 bases at V and 1 base at J; junction bases unmatched: 11. CDR1 is ENHRY, CDR2 SYGVKD, per germline. DNA of the CDR3: TGTGCCATCAGTGCAAAACCCGACAGGGGCCCGAACACTGAAGCTTTCTTT. This translates into CAISAKPDRGPNTEAFF.